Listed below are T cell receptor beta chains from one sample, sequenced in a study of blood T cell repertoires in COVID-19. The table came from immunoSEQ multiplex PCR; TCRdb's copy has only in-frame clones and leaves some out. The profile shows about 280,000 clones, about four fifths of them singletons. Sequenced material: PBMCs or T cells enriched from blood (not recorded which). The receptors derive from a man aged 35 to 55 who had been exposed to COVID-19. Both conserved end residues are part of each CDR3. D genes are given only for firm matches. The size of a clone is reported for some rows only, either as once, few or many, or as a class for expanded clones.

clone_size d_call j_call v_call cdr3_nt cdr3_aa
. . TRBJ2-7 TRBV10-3 TGTGCCATCAGTTCCCCTAGGGGGACCTTTGCCTACGAGCAGTACTTC CAISSPRGTFAYEQYF
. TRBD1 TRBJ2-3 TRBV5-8 TGTGCCAGCCGACAGGGATATGTAGATACGCAGTATTTT CASRQGYVDTQYF
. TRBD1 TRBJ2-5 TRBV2 TGTGCCAGCAGGTCGGGACAGGGGATAGGAGAGACCCAGTACTTC CASRSGQGIGETQYF
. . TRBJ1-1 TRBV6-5 TGTGCCAGCAGGGTCGGACAGCTAGAAGCTTTCTTT CASRVGQLEAFF
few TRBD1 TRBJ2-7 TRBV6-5 TGTGCCAGCACCAGGACAGGGTTTAACGAGCAGTACTTC CASTRTGFNEQYF
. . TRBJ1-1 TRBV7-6 TGTGCCAGCAGCTTAGATGGGGAGGGGAACACTGAAGCTTTCTTT CASSLDGEGNTEAFF
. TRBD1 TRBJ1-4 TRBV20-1 TGCAGTGCTAGTGGCCCTACAGGGGATAATGAAAAACTGTTTTTT CSASGPTGDNEKLFF
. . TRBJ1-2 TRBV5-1 TGCGCCAGCAGCTTGAACTCCAGGGCTCTCGGAGGCTACACCTTC CASSLNSRALGGYTF
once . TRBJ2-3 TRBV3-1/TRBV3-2 TGTGCCAGCAGCTCCAACGCGAAAACGAGGGCAGATACGCAGTATTTT CASSSNAKTRADTQYF
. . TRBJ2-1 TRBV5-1 TGCGCCAGCACCTTAGGCGGGGCCTCCTACAATGAGCAGTTCTTC CASTLGGASYNEQFF
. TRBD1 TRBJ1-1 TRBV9 TGTGCCAGCAGCGTAGGACAGGGGGGAACTGAAGCTTTCTTT CASSVGQGGTEAFF
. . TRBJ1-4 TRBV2 TGTGCCAGCAGTGATCTTCCCGCAGGCCTTAAACTGTTTTTT CASSDLPAGLKLFF
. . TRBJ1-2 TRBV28 TGTGCCAGCAGTCATCCGCAGGTCTATGGCTACACCTTC CASSHPQVYGYTF
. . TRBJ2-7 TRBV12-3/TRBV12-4 TGTGCCAGCAGTAGGGACACCGCGTGGGAGCAGTACTTC CASSRDTAWEQYF
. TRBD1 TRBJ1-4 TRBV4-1 TGCGCCAGCAGCCAATCCGGGACAGGGGGAGCAACTAATGAAAAACTGTTTTTT CASSQSGTGGATNEKLFF
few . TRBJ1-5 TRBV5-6 TGTGCCAGCAGCTCCCGGGCAGGGCGTAATCAGCCCCAGCATTTT CASSSRAGRNQPQHF
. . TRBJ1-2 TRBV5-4 TGTGCCAGCAGCTTGGACAGGGATGGCTACACCTTC CASSLDRDGYTF
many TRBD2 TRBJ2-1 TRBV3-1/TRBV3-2 TGTGCCAGCAGCCAAGTTACAGGCTGGTCTAATAGCGGGAGGAATAGAATTTATGAGCAGTTCTTC CASSQVTGWSNSGRNRIYEQFF
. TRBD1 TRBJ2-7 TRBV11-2 TGTGCCAGCAGCTTTAGCAGGACAGGGTACGAGCAGTACTTC CASSFSRTGYEQYF
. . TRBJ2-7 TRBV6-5 TGTGCCAGCAGCCCAGGGTACGGCGAGCAGTACTTC CASSPGYGEQYF
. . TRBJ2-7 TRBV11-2 TGTGCCAGCAGCTTGGGGCAGCCCTACGAGCAGTACTTC CASSLGQPYEQYF
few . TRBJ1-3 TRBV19 TGTGCCAGTAGTCGTCCGGGATCTGGAAACACCATATATTTT CASSRPGSGNTIYF
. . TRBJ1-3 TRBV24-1 TGTGCCACCGACGATGAGTCGGCGGACACCATATATTTT CATDDESADTIYF
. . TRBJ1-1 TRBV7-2 TGTGCCAGCAGCTTAGCAGGACTCTCCCCTGAAGCTTTCTTT CASSLAGLSPEAFF
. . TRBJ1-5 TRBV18 TGTGCCAGCTCCACCCTAGGCAGTCACAGCAATCAGCCCCAGCATTTT CASSTLGSHSNQPQHF
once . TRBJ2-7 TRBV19 TGTGCCAGTAGTATGCCCGCAACGGGGATCCCCTACGAGCAGTACTTC CASSMPATGIPYEQYF
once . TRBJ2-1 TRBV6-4 TGTGCCAGCAGTGACGGAGAGGTTGGTGAGCAGTTCTTC CASSDGEVGEQFF
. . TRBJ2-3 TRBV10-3 TGTGCCATCAGGGTTTCAGGAGGCAGGGGAAGCACAGATACGCAGTATTTT CAIRVSGGRGSTDTQYF
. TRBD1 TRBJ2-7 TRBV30 TGTGCCTGGGGGACAGGGAGGGAGCAGTACTTC CAWGTGREQYF
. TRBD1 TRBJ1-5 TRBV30 TGTGCCTGGAGTACAGGGGACGGTCAGCCCCAGCATTTT CAWSTGDGQPQHF
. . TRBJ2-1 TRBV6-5 TGTGCCAGCAGGGGCCGCAGGGGTTACAATGAGCAGTTCTTC CASRGRRGYNEQFF
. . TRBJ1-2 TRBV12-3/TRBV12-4 TGTGCCAGCAGTTTGGGGAGATATGGCTACACCTTC CASSLGRYGYTF
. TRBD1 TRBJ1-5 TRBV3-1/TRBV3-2 TGTGCCAGCAGCCAGGGACAGGGGAAAGGCGGCAATCAGCCCCAGCATTTT CASSQGQGKGGNQPQHF
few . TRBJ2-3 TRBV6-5 TGTGCCAGCAGTTACTCGGTGAGGGCAGATACGCAGTATTTT CASSYSVRADTQYF
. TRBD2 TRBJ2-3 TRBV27 TGTGCCAGCAGTTTGCTAGCGGGGAAAAGCAGCGCAGATACGCAGTATTTT CASSLLAGKSSADTQYF
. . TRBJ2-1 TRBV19 TGTGCCAGTACGGGGGGGCTGGGGCTTGAGGGACAGGGTCCTAATGAGCAGTTCTTC CASTGGLGLEGQGPNEQFF
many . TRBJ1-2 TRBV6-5 TGTGCCAGCAAATCGAACTATGGCTACACCTTC CASKSNYGYTF
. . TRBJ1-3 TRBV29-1 TGCAGCGTTGAATCAGGGAACTCTGGAAACACCATATATTTT CSVESGNSGNTIYF
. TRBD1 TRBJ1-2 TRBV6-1 TGTGCCAGCAGTCCACAAGACAGGGATGGTCGCTGCACCTTC CASSPQDRDGRCTF
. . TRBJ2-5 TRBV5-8 TGTGCCAGCAGCCCCTGGACTAAACAAGAGACCCAGTACTTC CASSPWTKQETQYF
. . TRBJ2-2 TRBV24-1 TGTGCCACCAGTGCGGAGCCCGGGGAGCTGTTTTTT CATSAEPGELFF
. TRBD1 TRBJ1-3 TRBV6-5 TGTGCCAGCAGTTACTCCACAGGGGTAGGAAACACCATATATTTT CASSYSTGVGNTIYF
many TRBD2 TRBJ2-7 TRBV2 TGTGCCAGCAGTAGCCCGGGGGGACCACTAGAGCAGTACTTC CASSSPGGPLEQYF
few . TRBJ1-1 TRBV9 TGTGCCAGCAGCCCCTCAGGGATAGACACTGAAGCTTTCTTT CASSPSGIDTEAFF
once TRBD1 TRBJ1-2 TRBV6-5 TGTGCCAGCAGTTACGCCGACAGGGGCTACGGCTACACCTTC CASSYADRGYGYTF
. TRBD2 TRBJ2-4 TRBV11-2 TGTGCCAGCAGCCCGGGACTAGCGGGAGACCCAGCCAAAAACATTCAGTACTTC CASSPGLAGDPAKNIQYF
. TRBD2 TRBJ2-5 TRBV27 TGTGCCAGCAGTTTTAAAGGGACTAGCGGGAGAATTAGTCTGGGAGAGACCCAGTACTTC CASSFKGTSGRISLGETQYF
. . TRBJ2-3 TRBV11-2 TGTGCCAGCAGCCCGCTTAGCGGCATATCCACAGATACGCAGTATTTT CASSPLSGISTDTQYF
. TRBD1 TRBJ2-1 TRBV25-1 TGTGCCAGCATACCGGGACAGGGGAACAATGAGCAGTTCTTC CASIPGQGNNEQFF
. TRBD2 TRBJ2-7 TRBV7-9 TGTGCCAGCAGCCACACCGGGACTATTCACTACGAGCAGTACTTC CASSHTGTIHYEQYF
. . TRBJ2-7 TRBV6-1 TGTGCCAGCAGTGCCCAACCTGGAGACAGTTCCTACGAGCAGTACTTC CASSAQPGDSSYEQYF
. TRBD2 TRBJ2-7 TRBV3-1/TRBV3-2 TGTGCCAGCAGCCAAGGGGGACTAGCGGGAGTTCATTTAACCTCCTACGAGCAGTACTTC CASSQGGLAGVHLTSYEQYF
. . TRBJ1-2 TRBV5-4 TGTGCCAGCAGCTTGGGGGTGGGCAACTATGGCTACACCTTC CASSLGVGNYGYTF
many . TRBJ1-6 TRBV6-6 TGTGCCAGCAGAACAGACAGGAATTCACCCCTCCACTTT CASRTDRNSPLHF